This record concerns one TCR beta chain sequence. Its cognate antigen is unknown. The V and J ends lost 5 bases and 5 bases, in that order; junction bases with no gene match: 13. This CDR3 contains 16 residues. From germline, CDR1 is SQVTM and CDR2 ANQGSEA. TCR beta sequencing covered blood CD8+ and CD4+ T cells. Negative isolation was used for CD8+ and CD4+ T cells, and FACS enrichment was applied to TEMRA cells. The sample originates from a study of CD8 T cells in Susac syndrome. Broader study findings: The study recognized that its TCR sequencing and HLA analysis covered a relatively small number of individuals.

RNA, at about 0.45 to 1 ug, was reverse transcribed with random hexamers. Across 54 Vbeta and 13 Jbeta, immunoSEQ multiplex PCR amplified TCR beta CDR3. TCRdb re-analysed the immunoSEQ multiplex PCR reads in MiXCR, keeping a single row per CDR3 protein. The sample comprises 80,000 or so distinct CDR3 sequences, around 94% of which are singletons, and 0.26% rests with the top ten. This sequence was found in a human donor in good health. This chain uses TRBV29-1 with TRBJ2-1; 9 positions agree with TRBD1. The sample consisted of CD8+ T cells from PBMCs. CDR3 loop: CSVLIPGQGVHNEQFF. The CDR3 DNA is TGCAGCGTTCTCATACCGGGACAGGGAGTTCACAATGAGCAGTTCTTC.